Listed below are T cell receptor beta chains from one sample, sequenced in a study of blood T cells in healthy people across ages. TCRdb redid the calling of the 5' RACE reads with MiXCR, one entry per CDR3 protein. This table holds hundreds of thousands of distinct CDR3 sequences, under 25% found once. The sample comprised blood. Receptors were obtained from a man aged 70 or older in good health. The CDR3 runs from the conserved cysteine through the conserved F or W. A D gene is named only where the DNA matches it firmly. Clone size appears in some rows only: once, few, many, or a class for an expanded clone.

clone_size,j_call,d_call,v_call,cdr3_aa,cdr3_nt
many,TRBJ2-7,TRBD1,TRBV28,CASKTGGSYEQYF,TGTGCCAGCAAAACAGGGGGCTCCTACGAGCAGTACTTC
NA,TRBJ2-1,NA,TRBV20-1,CSAFNSRGTGYNEQFF,TGCAGTGCCTTTAATTCCCGCGGGACCGGCTACAATGAGCAGTTCTTC
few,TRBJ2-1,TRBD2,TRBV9,CASSHNYGTSGSDEQFF,TGTGCCAGCAGCCATAACTACGGGACTAGCGGGAGCGATGAGCAGTTCTTC
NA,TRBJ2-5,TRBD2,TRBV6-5,CASSYWGLASETQYF,TGTGCCAGCAGTTACTGGGGACTAGCATCAGAGACCCAGTACTTC
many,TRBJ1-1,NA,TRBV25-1,CASSEYGEYTEAFF,TGTGCCAGCAGTGAATATGGGGAATACACTGAAGCTTTCTTT
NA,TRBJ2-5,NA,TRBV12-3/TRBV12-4,CASRRDRFDETQYF,TGTGCCAGCAGGAGAGACAGATTTGACGAGACCCAGTACTTC
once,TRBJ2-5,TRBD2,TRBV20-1,CSAGGRSGLSQETQYF,TGCAGTGCTGGAGGGAGGTCGGGACTATCCCAAGAGACCCAGTACTTC
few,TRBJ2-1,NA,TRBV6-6,CASSPQDYNEQFF,TGTGCCAGCAGTCCACAGGACTACAATGAGCAGTTCTTC
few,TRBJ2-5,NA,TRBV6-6,CASSYSMSSVDQETQYF,TGTGCCAGCAGTTACTCGATGTCCTCGGTAGACCAAGAGACCCAGTACTTC
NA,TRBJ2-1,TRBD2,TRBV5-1,CASSFWREDNEQFF,TGCGCCAGCAGCTTCTGGCGGGAGGACAATGAGCAGTTCTTC
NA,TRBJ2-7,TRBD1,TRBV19,CASSIGQGGVNEQYF,TGTGCCAGTAGTATCGGACAGGGAGGCGTCAACGAGCAGTACTTC
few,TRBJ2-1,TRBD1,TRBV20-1,CSAGQGGYNEQFF,TGCAGTGCCGGACAGGGGGGTTACAATGAGCAGTTCTTC
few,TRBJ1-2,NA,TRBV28,CASSLPIGQGGVGYTF,TGTGCCAGCAGTTTACCGATCGGGCAGGGAGGGGTAGGCTACACCTTC
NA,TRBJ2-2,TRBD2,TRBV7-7,CASSTQLAGTGELFF,TGTGCTAGCAGCACGCAGCTAGCGGGGACCGGGGAGCTGTTTTTT
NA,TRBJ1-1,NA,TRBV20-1,CSARVSGRMNTEAFF,TGCAGTGCTAGAGTGAGTGGCAGAATGAACACTGAAGCTTTCTTT
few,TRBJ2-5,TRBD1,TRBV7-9,CASSIRQGGETQYF,TGTGCCAGCAGCATTCGACAGGGGGGGGAGACCCAGTACTTC
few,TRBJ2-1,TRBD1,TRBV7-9,CASSLVTGGYNEQFF,TGTGCCAGCAGCTTAGTGACAGGGGGATACAATGAGCAGTTCTTC
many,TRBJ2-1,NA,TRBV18,CASSPGQSSYNEQFF,TGTGCCAGCTCACCAGGGCAGAGCTCCTACAATGAGCAGTTCTTC